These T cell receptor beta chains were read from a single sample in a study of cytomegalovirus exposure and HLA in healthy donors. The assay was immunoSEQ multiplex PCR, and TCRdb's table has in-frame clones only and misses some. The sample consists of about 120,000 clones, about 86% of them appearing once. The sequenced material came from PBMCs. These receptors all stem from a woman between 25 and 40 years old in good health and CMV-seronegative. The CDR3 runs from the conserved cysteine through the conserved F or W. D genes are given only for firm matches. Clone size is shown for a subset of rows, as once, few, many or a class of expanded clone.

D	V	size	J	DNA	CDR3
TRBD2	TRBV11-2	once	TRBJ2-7	TGTGCCAGCAGCGACCGGACTAGCGGGAGTATCACCCAGTACTTC	CASSDRTSGSITQYF
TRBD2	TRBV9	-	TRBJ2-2	TGTGCCAGCAGCTCTAGCGGGAGCAGCACCGGGGAGCTGTTTTTT	CASSSSGSSTGELFF
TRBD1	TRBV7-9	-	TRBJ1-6	TGTGCCAGCAGCTCCGACAGGGGTAGTTCACCCCTCCACTTT	CASSSDRGSSPLHF
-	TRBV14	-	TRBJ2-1	TGTGCCAGCAGCCAAGATCTCCGAGGTGAGCAGTTCTTC	CASSQDLRGEQFF
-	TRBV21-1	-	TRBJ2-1	TGTGCCAGCAGCAAAGGGGCCGGGACAGCTACCGAAAATGAGCAGTTCTTC	CASSKGAGTATENEQFF
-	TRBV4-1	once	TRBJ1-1	TGCGCCAGCAGCCAAGATTCGGCAGGGCTGGGAACTGAAGCTTTCTTT	CASSQDSAGLGTEAFF
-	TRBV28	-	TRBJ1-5	TGTGCCAGCACCTATCGGGAACATCAGCCCCAGCATTTT	CASTYREHQPQHF
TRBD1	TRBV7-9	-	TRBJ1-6	TGTGCCAGCAGAGTTACAGGGGATTCACCCCTCCACTTT	CASRVTGDSPLHF
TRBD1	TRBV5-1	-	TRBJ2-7	TGCGCCAGCAGAACTGACAGGGCCTACGAGCAGTACTTC	CASRTDRAYEQYF
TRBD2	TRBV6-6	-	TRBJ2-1	TGTGCCAGCGTCCTAGCGGTCCAATCCTACAATGAGCAGTTCTTC	CASVLAVQSYNEQFF
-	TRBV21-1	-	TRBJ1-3	TGTGCCAGCAGCAAAGAGACAGGTAACAGCTCTGGAAACACCATATATTTT	CASSKETGNSSGNTIYF
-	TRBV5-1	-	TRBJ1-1	TGCGCCAGCAGCTTTACAGGGCAGGACACTGAAGCTTTCTTT	CASSFTGQDTEAFF
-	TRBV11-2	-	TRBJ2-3	TGTGCCAGCAACTCGCAGCAGGGTAGGACAGATACGCAGTATTTT	CASNSQQGRTDTQYF
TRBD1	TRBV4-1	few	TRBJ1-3	TGCGCCAGCAGCCAAGGAACAGGGGGCTCTGGAAACACCATATATTTT	CASSQGTGGSGNTIYF
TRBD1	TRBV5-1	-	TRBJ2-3	TGCGCCAGCAGCAACACGGGACAGGGGGGCCTCGCGACAGATACGCAGTATTTT	CASSNTGQGGLATDTQYF
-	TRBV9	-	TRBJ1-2	TGTGCCAGCAGCGAGACAGCTACGTACCTACCGGACTATGGCTACACCTTC	CASSETATYLPDYGYTF
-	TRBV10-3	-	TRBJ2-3	TGTGCCATCAGTGACGGTGATGAATTCACAGATACGCAGTATTTT	CAISDGDEFTDTQYF
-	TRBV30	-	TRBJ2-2	TGTGCCTGGAGTTCCTACCCCTACACCGGGGAGCTGTTTTTT	CAWSSYPYTGELFF
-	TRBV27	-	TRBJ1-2	TGTGCCAGCAGTCCCTTAACGGTCACTAACTATGGCTACACCTTC	CASSPLTVTNYGYTF
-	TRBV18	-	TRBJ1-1	TGTGCCAGCTCACCAAGTACAGACACTGAAGCTTTCTTT	CASSPSTDTEAFF
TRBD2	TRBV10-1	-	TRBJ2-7	TGCGCCAGCAGTGACCTAGCCCGGACTAGCGGGAGCGACCATATCTCAGACCTTCCCCTGGTGCAGTACTTC	CASSDLARTSGSDHISDLPLVQYF
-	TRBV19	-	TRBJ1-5	TGTGCCAGTAGGAAAGAGGCGGACAATCAGCCCCAGCATTTT	CASRKEADNQPQHF
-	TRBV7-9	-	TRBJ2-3	TGTGCCAGCAGCTTTCAGGTCGGTCCAGATACGCAGTATTTT	CASSFQVGPDTQYF
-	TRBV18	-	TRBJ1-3	TGTGCCAGCTCACCCTATCCCCGGGACACAGCTGGAAACACCATATATTTT	CASSPYPRDTAGNTIYF
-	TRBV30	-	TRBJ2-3	TGTGCCTGGAGTATTGGGCGAAGCACAGATACGCAGTATTTT	CAWSIGRSTDTQYF
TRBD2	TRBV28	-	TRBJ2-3	TGTGCCAGCAGTTTATTAGCGGGAGGATCTCATACGCAGTATTTT	CASSLLAGGSHTQYF
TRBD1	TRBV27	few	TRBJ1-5	TGTGCCAGCAGTCCCCGGGACAGGGTATATCCTCAGCCCCAGCATTTT	CASSPRDRVYPQPQHF
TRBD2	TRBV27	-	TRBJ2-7	TGTGCCAGCAGTTTGTACATAGGGACTAGCGTTTACGAGCAGTACTTC	CASSLYIGTSVYEQYF
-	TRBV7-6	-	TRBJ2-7	TGTGCCAGCAGCTCGTTGGGGGGAATCTCCTACGAGCAGTACTTC	CASSSLGGISYEQYF
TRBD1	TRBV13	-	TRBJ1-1	TGTGCCAGCAGCGCGGGACAGAGGAACACTGAAGCTTTCTTT	CASSAGQRNTEAFF
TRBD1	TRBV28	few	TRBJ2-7	TGTGCCAGCGGGGGACAGGGGGCGCAGGGCTCCTACGAGCAGTACTTC	CASGGQGAQGSYEQYF
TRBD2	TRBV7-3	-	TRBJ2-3	TGTGCCAGCAGTCCTAGCGGGAGTACAGATACGCAGTATTTT	CASSPSGSTDTQYF
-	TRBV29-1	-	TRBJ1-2	TGCAGTGCGGTGGGTCCGGGGGATGGCTACACCTTC	CSAVGPGDGYTF